This entry lists 18 T cell receptor beta chains sequenced from one sample in a study of T-cell memory formation after mild COVID-19 (dated by TCRdb to 2020 to 2022). The library was obtained by 5' RACE. Sequencing used an Illumina NovaSeq 6000. TCRdb trimmed the raw reads at Q25, called clones with MiXCR and kept productive beta chains. Every entry covers one CDR3 protein and lists the most common genes and DNA from its rows. The sample data list over 350,000 distinct CDR3 sequences, and 16% of these were observed just once. The ten largest account for 20% to 25% of the sample. Sequencing was performed on PBMCs or a T cell subset sorted from them (not recorded which). These TCRs come from a man between 18 and 29 years old who had mild COVID-19 (a few samples of this study predate the infection). The sample titles of this study are shuffled in the database, so cell type and time point are left out; the donor was told from shared clones.

This clonotype was observed a few times. V gene TRBV20-1 combines with J gene TRBJ2-7, with 10 positions matching TRBD1. There are 14 residues in the CDR3. The V and J ends lost 5 bases and 5 bases, in that order; junction bases with no gene match: 9. Germline V CDR1 and CDR2: DFQATT, SNEGSKA (reference sequence). DNA for the CDR3: TGCAGTGCTTTCGCGGGACAGGGGTGGAACGAGCAGTACTTC. Its protein product is CSAFAGQGWNEQYF.

This clonotype was picked up a small number of times. This chain's CDR3 is CASSSGPFTGELFF. CDR3 in DNA: TGTGCCAGCAGTTCCGGCCCTTTCACCGGGGAGCTGTTTTTT. This rearrangement joins TRBV6-5 to TRBJ2-2; D is ambiguous. V lost 4 bases and J lost 4, with 10 bases in between. Germline V gives CDR1 MNHEY, CDR2 SVGAGI. The CDR3 sequence is 14 residues long.

The chain uses TRBV10-1 and TRBJ1-5; 9 nucleotides line up with TRBD1. Germline CDR1 reads WNHNN; CDR2 reads SYGVQD (reference sequence). The CDR3 loop spans 15 amino acids. V lost 7 bases and J lost 6; bases outside the gene matches: 10. The CDR3: CASTWDRDVGQPQHF. CDR3 bases: TGCGCCAGCACCTGGGACAGGGACGTGGGTCAGCCCCAGCATTTT.

About this clonotype: Relative to the germline gene, one junction end is altered; a read error may explain this. The rearrangement links TRBV6-5 to TRBJ1-6; tentative D call: TRBD1 (5 bases). Germline assignment: CDR1 MNHEY and CDR2 SVGAGI. This CDR3 has 15 residues. DNA of the CDR3: TGTGCCAGCAGTTTGTCCGGGGGAGATAATTCACCCATCCACTTT. Protein: CASSLSGGDNSPIHF.

This clonotype was counted only a few times. J is TRBJ2-7 and V is TRBV4-3; 8 bases agree with TRBD1. V lost 1 base, J lost 6 bases, and 11 bases stayed unmatched. The germline V gene has CDR1 LGHNA and CDR2 YSLEER. CDR3 length: 16 residues. DNA of the CDR3: TGCGCCAGCAGCCAAGGAGGCACAGGGGGATACTTCGAGCAGTACTTC. Encoded protein: CASSQGGTGGYFEQYF.

The rearrangement joins TRBV5-5 to TRBJ2-3; a weak D match, TRBD1 (6 bases). V was clipped by 4 bases and J by 4 bases, with 19 bases between them. The CDR3 covers 16 residues. Germline V gene sequence: CDR1 SGHKS, CDR2 YYEKEE (reference sequence). The CDR3 nucleotides read TGTGCCAGCAGCCTGCAGGGGACCGTATGGGCAGATACGCAGTATTTT. Translated: CASSLQGTVWADTQYF.

This chain links TRBV24-1 with TRBJ2-7, with D possibly matching TRBD2 (5 bases). V lost 5 bases and J lost 2, with 15 bases in between. The germline CDR1 and CDR2 sequences are KGHDR and SFDVKD. The CDR3 has 15 residues. The CDR3 spells CATSALPSGAYEQYF. CDR3 in DNA: TGTGCCACCAGTGCTCTCCCGAGCGGTGCCTACGAGCAGTACTTC.

The rearrangement joins TRBV7-8 to TRBJ2-3, with TRBD2 as a possible D gene (6 bases). The CDR3 length is 15 residues. Trimming cost V 5 bases and J 5 bases, with 17 bases left between them. The germline V gene has CDR1 SGHVS and CDR2 FQNEAQ. In DNA form, the CDR3 reads TGTGCCAGCAGCACCTTAGGGAGGCGGAGAGATACGCAGTATTTT. This encodes CASSTLGRRRDTQYF.

The chain has TRBV19 and TRBJ2-5; a possible D gene is TRBD2 (5 bases). The CDR3 extends over 13 amino acids. V was trimmed by 7 bases and J by 5 bases, leaving 14 bases between them. CDR1 and CDR2 (germline): LNHDA, SQIVND (reference sequence). Written as DNA, the CDR3 is TGTGCCAGTACTTACGAGGGTGGCGAGACCCAGTACTTC. Its protein is CASTYEGGETQYF.

This clonotype was counted between two and nine times. V and J are TRBV19 and TRBJ1-5; the D is unclear. V was cut by 7 bases and J by 5 bases, with 9 bases left in between. CDR3 length: 12 amino acids. Germline assignment: CDR1 LNHDA and CDR2 SQIVND (reference sequence). The CDR3 loop reads CASTEQDQPQHF. The CDR3 nucleotides read TGTGCCAGTACCGAACAAGATCAGCCCCAGCATTTT.

This clonotype has more than one count but fewer than ten. The J gene is TRBJ1-5, the V gene TRBV20-1; TRBD1 is a possible D gene (5 bases). Trimming removed 0 bases at V and 11 bases at J, with 17 bases between. The V gene's germline CDR1 is DFQATT and CDR2 SNEGSKA (reference sequence). The CDR3 consists of 14 residues. This CDR3 is CSARDQASGGAQHF. Written as DNA, the CDR3 is TGCAGTGCTAGAGATCAGGCGTCTGGGGGAGCCCAGCATTTT.

The chain combines TRBV5-1 with TRBJ1-2; tentatively, D is TRBD1 (5 bases). Per germline, CDR1 SGHRS and CDR2 YFSETQ. The CDR3 has 15 amino acids. Trimming left V 2 bases short and J 8 bases short, with 19 bases between. The CDR3 DNA reads TGCGCCAGCAGCTTTTCGGGACGGATTATTGAGGGCTACACCTTC. As protein: CASSFSGRIIEGYTF.

This clonotype was recorded at least ten times. The J gene is TRBJ1-6, the V gene TRBV5-4; D possibly corresponds to TRBD1 (5 bases). From germline, CDR1 is SGHNT and CDR2 YYREEE (reference sequence). V gave up 2 bases and J gave up 5 bases, with 14 bases separating them. The CDR3 covers 16 residues. The CDR3 loop is CASSLFGARNNSPLHF. In DNA form, the CDR3 reads TGTGCCAGCAGCTTATTTGGGGCCCGGAATAATTCACCCCTCCACTTT.

The V call is TRBV6-2 or TRBV6-3, the J call TRBJ2-3; D uncertain. Germline CDR1 is MNHEY and CDR2 is SVGEGT. CDR3 length equals 13 residues. Trimming stripped 0 bases from V and 6 bases from J, with 7 bases between. The chain's CDR3 is CASSYSTIDTQYF. The CDR3 bases are TGTGCCAGCAGTTACTCGACCATTGATACGCAGTATTTT.

This clonotype has a count of ten or more. The rearrangement uses TRBV5-6 and TRBJ2-1; TRBD2 aligns across 9 bases. The CDR3 extends over 17 amino acids. Trimming took 3 bases from V and 5 from J; bases not matched to a gene: 12. CDR1 is SGHDT, CDR2 YYEEEE, per germline. The chain's CDR3 is CASSSNLAGDLHNEQFF. CDR3 nucleotides: TGTGCCAGCAGCTCTAACTTAGCGGGGGACCTCCACAATGAGCAGTTCTTC. Complete variable domain (other parts from reference TRBV5-6 and TRBJ2-1): DAGVTQSPTHLIKTRGQQVTLRCSPKSGHDTVSWYQQALGQGPQFIFQYYEEEERQRGNFPDRFSGHQFPNYSSELNVNALLLGDSALYLCASSSNLAGDLHNEQFFGPGTRLTVL.

This clonotype was counted only a few times. V is TRBV7-2 and J is TRBJ2-3, with a tentative D call TRBD2 (5 bases). V was clipped by 5 bases and J by 2 bases, with 11 bases between them. Germline CDR1 SGHTA, CDR2 FQGNSA. The CDR3 extends over 14 amino acids. The CDR3: CASSATGDTDTQYF. The CDR3 DNA reads TGTGCCAGCAGCGCTACCGGGGACACAGATACGCAGTATTTT.

The V gene is TRBV11-2, the J gene TRBJ2-7; tentatively, D is TRBD1 (5 bases). Trimming left V 5 bases short and J 3 bases short, with 20 bases between. Germline CDR1 SGHAT, CDR2 FQNNGV. The CDR3 has 16 amino acids. CDR3 protein: CASSLRTGAGNYEQYF. The CDR3 nucleotides read TGTGCCAGCAGCCTCAGAACAGGAGCAGGGAACTACGAGCAGTACTTC.

This clonotype was seen at least ten times. The rearrangement joins TRBV3-1 to TRBJ2-3; perhaps TRBD2 as D (5 bases). Per germline, CDR1 LGHDT and CDR2 YNNKEL (reference sequence). Trimming removed 4 bases at V and 6 bases at J, with 11 bases between. The CDR3 totals 13 residues. The CDR3 spells CASSRTGLDTQYF. The CDR3 nucleotides read TGTGCCAGCAGCCGTACCGGACTGGATACGCAGTATTTT.